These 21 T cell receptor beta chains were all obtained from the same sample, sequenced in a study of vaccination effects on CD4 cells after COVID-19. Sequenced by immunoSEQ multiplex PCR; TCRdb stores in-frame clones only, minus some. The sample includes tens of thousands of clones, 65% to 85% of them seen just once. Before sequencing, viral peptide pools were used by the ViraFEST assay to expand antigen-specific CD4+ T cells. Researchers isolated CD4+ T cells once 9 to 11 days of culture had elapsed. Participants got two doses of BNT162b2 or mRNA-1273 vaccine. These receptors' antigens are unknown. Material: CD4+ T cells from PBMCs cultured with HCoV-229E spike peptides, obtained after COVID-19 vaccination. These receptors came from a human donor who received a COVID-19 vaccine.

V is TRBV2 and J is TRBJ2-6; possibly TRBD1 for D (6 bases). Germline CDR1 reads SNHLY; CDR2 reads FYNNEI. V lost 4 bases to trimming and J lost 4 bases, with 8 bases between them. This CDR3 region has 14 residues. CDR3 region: CASSVTGGANVLTF. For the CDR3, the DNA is TGTGCCAGCAGTGTGACAGGCGGGGCCAACGTCCTGACTTTC. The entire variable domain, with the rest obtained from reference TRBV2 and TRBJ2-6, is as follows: EPEVTQTPSHQVTQMGQEVILRCVPISNHLYFYWYRQILGQKVEFLVSFYNNEISEKSEIFDDQFSVERPDGSNFTLKIRSTKLEDSAMYFCASSVTGGANVLTFGAGSRLTVL.

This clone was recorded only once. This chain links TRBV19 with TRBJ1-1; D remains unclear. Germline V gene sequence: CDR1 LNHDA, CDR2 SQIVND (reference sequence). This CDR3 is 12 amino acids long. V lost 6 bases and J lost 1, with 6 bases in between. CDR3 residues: CASSASNTEAFF. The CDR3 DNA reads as TGTGCCAGTAGCGCTTCGAACACTGAAGCTTTCTTT.

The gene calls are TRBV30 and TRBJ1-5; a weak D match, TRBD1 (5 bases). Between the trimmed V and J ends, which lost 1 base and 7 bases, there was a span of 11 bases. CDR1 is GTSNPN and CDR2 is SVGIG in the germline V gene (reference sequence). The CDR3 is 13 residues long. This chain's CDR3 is CAWSEEGLQPQHF. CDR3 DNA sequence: TGTGCCTGGAGTGAAGAGGGGCTGCAGCCCCAGCATTTT.

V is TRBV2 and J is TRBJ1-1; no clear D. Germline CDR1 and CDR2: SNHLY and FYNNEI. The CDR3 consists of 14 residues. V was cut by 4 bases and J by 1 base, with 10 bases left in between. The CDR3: CASSGLRENTEAFF. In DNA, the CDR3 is TGTGCCAGCAGTGGTTTGAGGGAGAACACTGAAGCTTTCTTT. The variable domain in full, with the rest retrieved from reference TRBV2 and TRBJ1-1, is EPEVTQTPSHQVTQMGQEVILRCVPISNHLYFYWYRQILGQKVEFLVSFYNNEISEKSEIFDDQFSVERPDGSNFTLKIRSTKLEDSAMYFCASSGLRENTEAFFGQGTRLTVV.

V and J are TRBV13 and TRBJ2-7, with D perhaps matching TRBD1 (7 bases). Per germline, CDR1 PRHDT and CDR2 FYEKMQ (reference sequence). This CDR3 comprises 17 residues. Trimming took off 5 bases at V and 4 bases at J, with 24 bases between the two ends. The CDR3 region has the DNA TGTGCCAGCAGCGGCGGTCCAGGGGGGCCCGGGATTTACGAGCAGTACTTC. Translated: CASSGGPGGPGIYEQYF.

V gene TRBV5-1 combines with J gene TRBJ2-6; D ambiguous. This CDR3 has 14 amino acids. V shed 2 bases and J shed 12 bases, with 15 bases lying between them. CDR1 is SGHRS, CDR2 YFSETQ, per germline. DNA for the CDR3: TGCGCCAGCAGCTTTGAGACATCCAGGAGCGTCCTGACTTTC. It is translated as CASSFETSRSVLTF.

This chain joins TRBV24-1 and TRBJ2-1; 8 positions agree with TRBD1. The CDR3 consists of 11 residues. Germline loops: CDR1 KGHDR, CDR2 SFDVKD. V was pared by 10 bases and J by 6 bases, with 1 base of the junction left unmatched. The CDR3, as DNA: TGTGCCACGGGGACAGGCAATGAGCAGTTCTTC. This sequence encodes CATGTGNEQFF.

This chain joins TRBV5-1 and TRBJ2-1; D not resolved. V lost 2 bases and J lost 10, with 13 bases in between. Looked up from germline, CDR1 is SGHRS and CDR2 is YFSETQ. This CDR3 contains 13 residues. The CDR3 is CASSFTGLREQFF. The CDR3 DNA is TGCGCCAGCAGCTTTACGGGTTTGAGGGAGCAGTTCTTC.

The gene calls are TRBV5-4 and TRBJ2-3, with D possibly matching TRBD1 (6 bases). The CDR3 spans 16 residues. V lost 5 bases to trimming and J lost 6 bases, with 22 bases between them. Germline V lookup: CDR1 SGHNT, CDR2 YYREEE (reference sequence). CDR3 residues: CASRLELQGSGDTQYF. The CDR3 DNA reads TGTGCCAGCAGACTTGAACTGCAGGGGTCGGGGGATACGCAGTATTTT.

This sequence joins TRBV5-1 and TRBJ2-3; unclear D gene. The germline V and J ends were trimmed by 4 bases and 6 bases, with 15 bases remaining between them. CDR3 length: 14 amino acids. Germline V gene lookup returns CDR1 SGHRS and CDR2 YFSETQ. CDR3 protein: CASSPNSRRDTQYF. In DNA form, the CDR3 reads TGCGCCAGCAGCCCGAACTCCCGAAGGGATACGCAGTATTTT.

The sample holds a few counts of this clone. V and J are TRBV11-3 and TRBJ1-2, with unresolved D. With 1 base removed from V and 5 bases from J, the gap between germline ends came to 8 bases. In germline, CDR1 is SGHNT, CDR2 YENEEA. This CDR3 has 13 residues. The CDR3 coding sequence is TGTGCCAGCAGCTTAGCGTCAGGATATGGCTACACCTTC. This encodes CASSLASGYGYTF.

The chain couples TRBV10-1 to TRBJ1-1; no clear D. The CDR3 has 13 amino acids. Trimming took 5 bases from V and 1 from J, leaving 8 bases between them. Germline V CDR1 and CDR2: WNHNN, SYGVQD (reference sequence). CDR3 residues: CASSSAANTEAFF. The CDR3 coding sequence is TGCGCCAGCAGTTCGGCAGCGAACACTGAAGCTTTCTTT.

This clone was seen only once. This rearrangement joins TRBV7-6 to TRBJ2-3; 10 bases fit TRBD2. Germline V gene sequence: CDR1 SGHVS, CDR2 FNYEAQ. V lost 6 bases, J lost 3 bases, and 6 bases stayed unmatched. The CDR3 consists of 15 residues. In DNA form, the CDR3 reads TGTGCCAGCAGTCTACTAGCGGGATTTACAGATACGCAGTATTTT. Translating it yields CASSLLAGFTDTQYF.

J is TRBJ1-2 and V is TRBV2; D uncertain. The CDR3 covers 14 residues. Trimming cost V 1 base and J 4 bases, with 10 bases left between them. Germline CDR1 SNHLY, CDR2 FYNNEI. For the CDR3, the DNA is TGTGCCAGCAGTGAAGATCCAGTCGTCTATGGCTACACCTTC. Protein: CASSEDPVVYGYTF.

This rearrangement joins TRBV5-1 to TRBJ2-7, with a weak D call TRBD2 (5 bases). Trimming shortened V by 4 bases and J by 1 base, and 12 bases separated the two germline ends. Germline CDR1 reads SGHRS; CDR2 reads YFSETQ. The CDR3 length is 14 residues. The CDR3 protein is CASSPQGGSYEQYF. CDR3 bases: TGCGCCAGCAGCCCACAAGGCGGGTCCTACGAGCAGTACTTC.

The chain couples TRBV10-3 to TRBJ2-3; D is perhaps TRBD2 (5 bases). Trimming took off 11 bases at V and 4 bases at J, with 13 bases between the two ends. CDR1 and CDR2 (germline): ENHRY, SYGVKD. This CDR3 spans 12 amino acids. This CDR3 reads CASNRGPDTQYF. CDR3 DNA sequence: TGTGCCTCTAACCGGGGTCCAGATACGCAGTATTTT.

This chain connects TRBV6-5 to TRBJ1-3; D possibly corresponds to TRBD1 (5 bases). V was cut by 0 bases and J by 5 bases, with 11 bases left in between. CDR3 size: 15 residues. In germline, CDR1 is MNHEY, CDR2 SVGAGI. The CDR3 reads CASSYSNKGRNTIYF. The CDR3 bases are TGTGCCAGCAGTTACTCGAATAAGGGGAGAAACACCATATATTTT.

CDR3 DNA sequence: TGTGCCAGCAGCTTGGTTGGCGGGGGGGCCGCCTACGAGCAGTACTTC. The encoded protein is CASSLVGGGAAYEQYF. The chain has TRBV5-4 and TRBJ2-7, with 9 bases that match TRBD2. V dropped 0 bases and J dropped 2; count of bases not matched to a gene: 6. The CDR3 extends over 16 amino acids. Germline values: CDR1 SGHNT, CDR2 YYREEE (reference sequence).

CDR3 amino acids: CASCRQGVELSTDTQYF. As DNA, the CDR3 is TGTGCCAGCTGCAGACAGGGGGTCGAGCTTAGCACAGATACGCAGTATTTT. The chain combines TRBV27 with TRBJ2-3; 9 nucleotides align to TRBD1. The germline CDR1 and CDR2 sequences are MNHEY and SMNVEV (reference sequence). The CDR3 length is 17 residues. V was pared by 8 bases and J by 0 bases, with 12 bases of the junction left unmatched.

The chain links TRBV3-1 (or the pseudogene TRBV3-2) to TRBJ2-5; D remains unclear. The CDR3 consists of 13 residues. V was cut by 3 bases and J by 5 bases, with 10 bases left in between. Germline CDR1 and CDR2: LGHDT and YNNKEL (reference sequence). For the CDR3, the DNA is TGTGCCAGCAGCCATCGCGGTCAGGAGACCCAGTACTTC. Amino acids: CASSHRGQETQYF.

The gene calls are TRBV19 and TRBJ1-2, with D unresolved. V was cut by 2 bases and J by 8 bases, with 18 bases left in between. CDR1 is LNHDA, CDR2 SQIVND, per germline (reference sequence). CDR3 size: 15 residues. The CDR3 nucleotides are TGTGCCAGTAGTATAATGAATGAACTTTCGGGGGGCTACACCTTC. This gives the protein CASSIMNELSGGYTF.